This T cell receptor beta chain was documented in a study of T cell repertoires in cytomegalovirus infection. Study as a whole: Carrying CMV and the relevant HLA type showed in public TCR beta signatures.

TCRdb re-analysed the reads in MiXCR, keeping a single row per CDR3 protein. The sample records approximately 910,000 distinct CDR3 sequences, around 31% being singletons. Study-wide results and caveats: Cumulated frequencies of public TCR beta families served to identify carriers of CMV plus the relevant HLA. Dominating the ex vivo response were HLA-C-restricted CMV-specific TCR beta clonotypes.

This clonotype was observed many times. What it binds is not known. This specimen consisted of cultured CD8+ T cells from PBMCs, obtained from culture after CMV antigen stimulation. This clonotype was sampled from a human donor in good health (CMV status not recorded). Some clones in this sample may be carry-over from other donors' samples.

CDR3 nucleotides: TGTGCCAGCAGCAGGGGACAGGAGAGCAATCAGCCCCAGCATTTT. This encodes CASSRGQESNQPQHF. The chain recombines TRBV7-2 with TRBJ1-5, with 8 bases aligning to TRBD1. V shed 5 bases and J 1 base; nucleotides not matched to a gene: 4. Germline V gene lookup returns CDR1 SGHTA and CDR2 FQGNSA. The CDR3 has 15 residues.